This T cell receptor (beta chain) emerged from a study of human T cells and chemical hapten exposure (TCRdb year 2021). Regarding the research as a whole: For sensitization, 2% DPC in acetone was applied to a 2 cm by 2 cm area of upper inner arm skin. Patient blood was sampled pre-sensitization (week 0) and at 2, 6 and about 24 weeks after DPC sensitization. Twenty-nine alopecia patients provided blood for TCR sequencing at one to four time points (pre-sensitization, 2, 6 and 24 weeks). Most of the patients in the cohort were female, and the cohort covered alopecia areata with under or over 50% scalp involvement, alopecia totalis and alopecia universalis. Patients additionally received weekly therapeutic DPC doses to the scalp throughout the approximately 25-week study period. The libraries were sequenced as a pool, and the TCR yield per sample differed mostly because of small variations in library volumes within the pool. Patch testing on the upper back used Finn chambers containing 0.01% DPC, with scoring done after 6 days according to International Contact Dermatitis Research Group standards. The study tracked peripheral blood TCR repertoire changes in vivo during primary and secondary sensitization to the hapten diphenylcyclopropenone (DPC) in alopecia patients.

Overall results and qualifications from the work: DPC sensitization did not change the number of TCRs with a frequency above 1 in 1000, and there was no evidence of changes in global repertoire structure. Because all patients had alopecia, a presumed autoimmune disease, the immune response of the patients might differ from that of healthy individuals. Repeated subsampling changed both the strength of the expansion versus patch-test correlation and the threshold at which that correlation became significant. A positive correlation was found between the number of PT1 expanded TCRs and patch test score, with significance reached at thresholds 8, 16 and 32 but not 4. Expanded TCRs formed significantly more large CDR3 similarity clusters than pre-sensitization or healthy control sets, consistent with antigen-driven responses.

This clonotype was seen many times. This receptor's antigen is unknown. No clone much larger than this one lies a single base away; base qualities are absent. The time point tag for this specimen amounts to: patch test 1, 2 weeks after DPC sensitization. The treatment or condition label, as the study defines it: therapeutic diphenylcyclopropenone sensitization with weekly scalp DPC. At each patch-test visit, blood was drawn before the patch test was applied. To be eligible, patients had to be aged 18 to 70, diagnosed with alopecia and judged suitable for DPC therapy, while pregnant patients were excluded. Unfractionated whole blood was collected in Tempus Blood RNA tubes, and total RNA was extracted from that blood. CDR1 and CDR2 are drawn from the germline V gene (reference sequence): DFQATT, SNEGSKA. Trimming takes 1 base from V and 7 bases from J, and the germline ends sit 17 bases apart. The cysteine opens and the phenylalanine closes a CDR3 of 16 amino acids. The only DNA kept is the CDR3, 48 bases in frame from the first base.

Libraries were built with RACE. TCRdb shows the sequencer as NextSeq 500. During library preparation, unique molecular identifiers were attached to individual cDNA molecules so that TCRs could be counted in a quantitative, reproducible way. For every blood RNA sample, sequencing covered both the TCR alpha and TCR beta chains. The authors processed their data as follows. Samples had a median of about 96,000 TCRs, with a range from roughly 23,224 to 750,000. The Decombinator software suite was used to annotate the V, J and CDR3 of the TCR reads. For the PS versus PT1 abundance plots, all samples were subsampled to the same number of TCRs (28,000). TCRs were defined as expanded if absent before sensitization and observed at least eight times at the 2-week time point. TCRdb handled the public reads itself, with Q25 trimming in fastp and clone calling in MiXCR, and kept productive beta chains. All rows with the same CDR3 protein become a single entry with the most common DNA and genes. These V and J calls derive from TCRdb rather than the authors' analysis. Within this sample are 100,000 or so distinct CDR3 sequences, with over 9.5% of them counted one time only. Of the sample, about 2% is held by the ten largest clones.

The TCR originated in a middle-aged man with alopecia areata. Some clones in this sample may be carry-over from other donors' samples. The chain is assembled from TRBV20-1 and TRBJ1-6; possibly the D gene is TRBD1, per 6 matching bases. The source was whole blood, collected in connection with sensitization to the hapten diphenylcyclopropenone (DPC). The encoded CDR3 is CSARGGGNRANSPLHF. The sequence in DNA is TGCAGTGCTAGAGGGGGGGGAAACAGGGCAAATTCACCCCTCCACTTT.